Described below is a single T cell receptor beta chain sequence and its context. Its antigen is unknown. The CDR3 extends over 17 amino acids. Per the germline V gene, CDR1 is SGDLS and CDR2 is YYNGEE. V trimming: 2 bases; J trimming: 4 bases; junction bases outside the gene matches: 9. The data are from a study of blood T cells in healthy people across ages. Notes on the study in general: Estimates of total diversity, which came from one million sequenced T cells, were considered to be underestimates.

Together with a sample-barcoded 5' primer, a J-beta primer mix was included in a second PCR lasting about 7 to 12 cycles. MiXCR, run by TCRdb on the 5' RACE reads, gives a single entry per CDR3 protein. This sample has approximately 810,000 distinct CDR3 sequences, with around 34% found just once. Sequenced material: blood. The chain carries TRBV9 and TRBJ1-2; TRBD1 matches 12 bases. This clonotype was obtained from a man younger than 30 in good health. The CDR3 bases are TGTGCCAGCAGCGTTGGGCCCGGGACAGGGGGCTTCTATGGCTACACCTTC. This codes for CASSVGPGTGGFYGYTF.